What follows are 5 T cell receptor beta chains derived from one specimen sequenced in a study of response to subunit inactivated influenza vaccine. TCRdb analysed the RT-PCR reads with MiXCR anew, one entry per CDR3 protein. This sample yields about 160,000 distinct CDR3 sequences, of which under 13% are seen a single time; roughly 12% belongs to the top ten. Here the sequenced sample was non-naive T cells sorted from PBMCs, taken roughly 46 days after vaccination. The origin of the receptors is a man between 45 and 60 years old who received an inactivated influenza vaccine.

The chain is built from TRBV4-2 and TRBJ2-7; 7 bases line up with TRBD2. Germline CDR1 reads LGHNA; CDR2 reads YNFKEQ. The V gene end was trimmed by 1 base and the J gene end by 3 bases; junction bases not matched to a gene: 3. The CDR3 covers 14 residues. CDR3 amino acids: CASSQGLAVYEQYF. Here the CDR3 DNA reads TGTGCCAGCAGCCAAGGGCTAGCGGTCTACGAGCAGTACTTC.

Concerning this clonotype: Germline and junction disagree at one end, which may indicate a read error. V gene TRBV6-2 or TRBV6-3 combines with J gene TRBJ2-7, with a weak D call TRBD1 (6 bases). This CDR3 region has 15 residues. In germline, CDR1 is MNHEY, CDR2 SVGEGT. In DNA, the CDR3 is TGTGTCAGCAGTTACCCCCTGGACAGATCCTACGAGCAGTACTTC. It translates to CVSSYPLDRSYEQYF.

This chain uses TRBV11-3 with TRBJ1-1; D may be TRBD1 (5 bases). The germline V and J ends were trimmed by 5 bases and 1 base, with 8 bases remaining between them. Germline-derived CDR1 and CDR2 are SGHNT and YENEEA. This CDR3 is 13 amino acids long. The CDR3 loop reads CASSIRANTEAFF. The CDR3 DNA is TGTGCCAGCAGCATCAGGGCGAACACTGAAGCTTTCTTT.

This chain uses TRBV3-1 with TRBJ2-3; no clear D gene. Trimming stripped 0 bases from V and 7 bases from J, with 8 bases between. This CDR3 comprises 13 residues. The germline CDR1 and CDR2 sequences are LGHDT and YNNKEL (reference sequence). CDR3 amino acids: CASSQDATNTQYF. The CDR3 DNA reads TGTGCCAGCAGCCAAGATGCGACGAATACGCAGTATTTT.

The chain employs TRBV7-9 and TRBJ2-3, with a tentative D call TRBD2 (6 bases). The V gene lost 2 bases and the J gene lost 1 base, with 16 bases spanning the gap. This CDR3 region has 17 residues. Germline lookup yields CDR1 SEHNR and CDR2 FQNEAQ (reference sequence). The CDR3 region is CASSLSWGGGGTDTQYF. The CDR3 nucleotides are TGTGCCAGCAGCTTATCCTGGGGAGGTGGAGGCACAGATACGCAGTATTTT. The variable domain in full, completed from reference TRBV7-9 and TRBJ2-3, reads DTGVSQNPRHKITKRGQNVTFRCDPISEHNRLYWYRQTLGQGPEFLTYFQNEAQLEKSRLLSDRFSAERPKGSFSTLEIQRTEQGDSAMYLCASSLSWGGGGTDTQYFGPGTRLTVL.